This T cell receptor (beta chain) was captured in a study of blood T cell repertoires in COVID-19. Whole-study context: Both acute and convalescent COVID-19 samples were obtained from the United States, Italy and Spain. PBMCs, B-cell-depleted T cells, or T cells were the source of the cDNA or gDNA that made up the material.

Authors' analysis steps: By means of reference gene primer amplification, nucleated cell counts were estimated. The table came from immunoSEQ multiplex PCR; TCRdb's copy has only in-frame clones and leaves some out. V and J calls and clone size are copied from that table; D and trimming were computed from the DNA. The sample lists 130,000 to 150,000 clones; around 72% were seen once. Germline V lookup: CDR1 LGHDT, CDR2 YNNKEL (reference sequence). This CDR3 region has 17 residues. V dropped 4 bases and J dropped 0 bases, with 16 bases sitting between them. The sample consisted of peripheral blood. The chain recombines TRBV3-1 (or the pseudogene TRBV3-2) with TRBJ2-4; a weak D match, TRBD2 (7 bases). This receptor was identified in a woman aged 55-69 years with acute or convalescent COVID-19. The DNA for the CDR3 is TGTGCCAGCAGCCCAGGCCGAGGGGGGGGAGCCAAAAACATTCAGTACTTC. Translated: CASSPGRGGGAKNIQYF.